Each of the 9 T cell receptor beta chains below was sequenced from the same sample in a study of beta chain features in type 1 diabetes. What these receptors recognize is not known. General study findings and limits: People with Type 1 diabetes carried modestly yet significantly shorter TCRB CDR3s in all four CD4+ subsets.

Isolated RNA was reverse transcribed in full, so expressed TCRB transcripts were sequenced. Using immunoSEQ multiplex PCR, the repertoire was profiled, and TCRdb retains in-frame clones only, with some absent. The table has about 150,000 clones, over 6% seen once; the top ten hold under 0.6%. The material sequenced was central memory CD4+ T cells from blood. All receptors derive from a man younger than 35 with type 1 diabetes.

The gene calls are TRBV11-2 and TRBJ1-2; the D gene is possibly TRBD1 (6 bases). Germline CDR1 is SGHAT and CDR2 is FQNNGV. Deletions cut 5 bases from V and 4 bases from J, with 14 bases between. The CDR3 covers 14 residues. CDR3 bases: TGTGCCAGCAGCCCGGACAGTAGCCGCTATGGCTACACCTTC. It specifies CASSPDSSRYGYTF.

This clone has more than one count but fewer than ten. The rearrangement links TRBV25-1 to TRBJ1-2, with TRBD1 identical over 7 bases. The CDR3 extends over 13 amino acids. CDR1 and CDR2 from the germline V gene are MGHDK and SYGVNS. V lost 6 bases and J lost 4; bases outside the gene matches: 5. The CDR3 region has the DNA TGTGCCAGCAGCCAGGGGGTGGGCTATGGCTACACCTTC. Protein: CASSQGVGYGYTF.

This chain connects TRBV11-2 to TRBJ2-7; 7 bases map to TRBD2. V lost 1 base and J lost 5; bases outside the gene matches: 5. CDR3 size: 14 residues. Germline lookup yields CDR1 SGHAT and CDR2 FQNNGV. The DNA of the CDR3 is TGTGCCAGCAGCTTAGCTGGGGGGGGGAACGAGCAGTACTTC. Its protein product is CASSLAGGGNEQYF.

The rearrangement links TRBV27 to TRBJ2-1; D remains unclear. Per the germline V gene, CDR1 is MNHEY and CDR2 is SMNVEV (reference sequence). This CDR3 contains 11 residues. The ends were cut back, 5 bases at V and 6 bases at J, with 5 bases in the middle. The CDR3 coding sequence is TGTGCCAGCAGTGGCAGCAATGAGCAGTTCTTC. Its translation: CASSGSNEQFF.

This clone was detected only a few times. The chain employs TRBV11-3 and TRBJ2-3; no firm D call. Looked up from germline, CDR1 is SGHNT and CDR2 is YENEEA. Trimming removed 1 base from V and 4 bases from J, with 6 bases in between. The CDR3 totals 13 residues. The CDR3 nucleotides are TGTGCCAGCAGCTTAGGGGCCGCAGATACGCAGTATTTT. Translating it yields CASSLGAADTQYF.

This clone has a handful of counts. The genes are TRBV11-1 and TRBJ2-7, with TRBD1 as a possible D gene (6 bases). The CDR3 loop spans 15 amino acids. V lost 5 bases and J 1 base, leaving 15 bases between the germline ends. Germline CDR1 is SGHAT and CDR2 is FQDESV (reference sequence). CDR3 loop: CASSPAQGPSYEQYF. DNA of the CDR3: TGTGCCAGCAGCCCAGCTCAGGGGCCGTCCTACGAGCAGTACTTC. Variable domain in full (rest from reference TRBV11-1 and TRBJ2-7): EAEVAQSPRYKITEKSQAVAFWCDPISGHATLYWYRQILGQGPELLVQFQDESVVDDSQLPKDRFSAERLKGVDSTLKIQPAELGDSAMYLCASSPAQGPSYEQYFGPGTRLTVT.

This sequence joins TRBV18 and TRBJ1-2; D perhaps matches TRBD1 (6 bases). This CDR3 contains 14 residues. The germline V and J ends were trimmed by 3 bases and 5 bases, with 13 bases remaining between them. Per the germline V gene, CDR1 is KGHSH and CDR2 is LQKENI. As DNA, the CDR3 is TGTGCCAGCTCACCGGACAGCACACCTTATGGCTACACCTTC. Its protein product is CASSPDSTPYGYTF.

This clone has more than one count but fewer than ten. This chain uses TRBV5-1 with TRBJ2-7, with TRBD2 identical over 12 bases. Germline CDR1 reads SGHRS; CDR2 reads YFSETQ. Trimming at V came to 3 bases and at J to 3 bases, leaving 7 bases not matched to a gene. CDR3 length: 16 residues. The DNA for the CDR3 is TGCGCCAGCAGCTGGACCCTAGCGGGGGGGGGCTACGAGCAGTACTTC. Its translation is CASSWTLAGGGYEQYF.

This clone has only a few counts. V gene TRBV9 combines with J gene TRBJ2-3; 11 bases match TRBD2. V shed 0 bases, J shed 3 bases, and the junction held 6 bases outside the gene matches. Germline-derived CDR1 and CDR2 are SGDLS and YYNGEE. CDR3 size: 17 residues. CDR3 DNA: TGTGCCAGCAGCGTAGTTAGCGGGGGGGCCTCGACAGATACGCAGTATTTT. It encodes CASSVVSGGASTDTQYF.